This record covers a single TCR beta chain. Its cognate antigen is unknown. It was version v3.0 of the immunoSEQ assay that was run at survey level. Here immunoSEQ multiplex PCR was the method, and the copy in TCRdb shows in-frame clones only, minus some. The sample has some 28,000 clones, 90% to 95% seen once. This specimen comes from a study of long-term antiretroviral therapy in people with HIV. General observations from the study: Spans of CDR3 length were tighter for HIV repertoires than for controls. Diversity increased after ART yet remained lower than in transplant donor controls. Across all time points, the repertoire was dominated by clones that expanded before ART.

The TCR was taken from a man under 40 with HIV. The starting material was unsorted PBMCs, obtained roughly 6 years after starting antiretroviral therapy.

The CDR3 DNA reads as TGTGCCAGCAGCGCCGTCGGTAGCAATCAGCCCCAGCATTTT. Amino acid sequence: CASSAVGSNQPQHF. V and J are TRBV7-9 and TRBJ1-5; D is ambiguous. The CDR3 extends over 14 amino acids. V was clipped by 5 bases and J by 0 bases, with 8 bases between them. The V gene's germline CDR1 is SEHNR and CDR2 FQNEAQ (reference sequence). Supplemented by reference TRBV7-9 and TRBJ1-5, the full variable domain reads DTGVSQNPRHKITKRGQNVTFRCDPISEHNRLYWYRQTLGQGPEFLTYFQNEAQLEKSRLLSDRFSAERPKGSFSTLEIQRTEQGDSAMYLCASSAVGSNQPQHFGDGTRLSIL.